A selection of T cell receptor beta chains follows, all from one sample in a study of beta chain features in type 1 diabetes. Assay: immunoSEQ multiplex PCR; the TCRdb copy retains only in-frame clones and omits some. Here the sample spans over 300,000 clones, around 9% being singletons. The sequenced sample was central memory CD4+ T cells from blood. All receptors derive from a man aged 25 to 45 with type 1 diabetes. The CDR3 runs from the conserved cysteine through the conserved F or W. The order of the fields is J gene, V gene, CDR3 protein.

TRBJ2-5,TRBV15,CATSLGIWGQQETQYF
TRBJ2-2,TRBV18,CASSPRGGADTGELFF
TRBJ1-1,TRBV7-9,CASSLMGSSGEAFF
TRBJ2-7,TRBV6-5,CASSYQGGYEQYF
TRBJ1-5,TRBV5-1,CASSPGQGGQPQHF
TRBJ2-7,TRBV30,CACRLAGEQYF
TRBJ2-2,TRBV30,CAWSVRELTGELFF
TRBJ2-1,TRBV30,CAWAFDGKQFF
TRBJ2-1,TRBV7-9,CASSLKTSGVNEQFF
TRBJ1-1,TRBV5-1,CASSFGEVGTEAFF
TRBJ2-7,TRBV5-6,CASSPVGGPNYEQYF
TRBJ1-5,TRBV19,CASSMGQGLPEPQHF
TRBJ1-3,TRBV9,CASSLWTGVRNTIYF
TRBJ2-1,TRBV7-2,CASSFRTDEQFF
TRBJ2-1,TRBV18,CASSPPQGLYNEQFF
TRBJ2-7,TRBV10-3,CAISDPRRHFEQYF
TRBJ1-5,TRBV19,CASSIVGRGRGNQPQHF
TRBJ1-1,TRBV6-6,CASSYEGWNTEAFF
TRBJ2-7,TRBV7-9,CASSLDRDKQYF
TRBJ1-5,TRBV20-1,CSATDNGPQHF
TRBJ2-1,TRBV4-1,CASSQGERLDNEQFF
TRBJ2-1,TRBV7-2,CASSFAVDRGNEQFF
TRBJ1-2,TRBV6-1,CAISEQGLGSNYGYTF
TRBJ2-2,TRBV7-9,CASSLPKTGGRTGELFF
TRBJ1-1,TRBV29-1,CSVEVIRGDTEAFF
TRBJ2-1,TRBV7-2,CASSLDLQGRFF
TRBJ1-6,TRBV4-3,CASSPQRGSNSPLHF
TRBJ2-3,TRBV7-9,CASSRGGTDTQYF
TRBJ1-6,TRBV29-1,CSVGQGLNSPLHF
TRBJ1-1,TRBV9,CASSVRSDTEAFF
TRBJ1-6,TRBV7-9,CASSQLRTEQDWAPLHF
TRBJ2-3,TRBV10-3,CATSLIHDRTDTQYF
TRBJ1-1,TRBV30,CAWSNGGGAAEAFF
TRBJ1-1,TRBV5-6,CASSLVHGGTEAFF
TRBJ1-2,TRBV4-3,CASSQDFGAPYGYTF
TRBJ2-5,TRBV7-9,CASSPSANRGRETQYF
TRBJ2-3,TRBV27,CASSLLPTAGQDTQYF